This T cell receptor (beta chain) was found in a study of metastatic and nonmetastatic thyroid tumors. Study-level background: Blood and tumor or nodule tissue repertoires from malignant and benign thyroid patients were compared.

With MiXCR, TCRdb reprocessed the PCR reads. Here the sample spans about 40,000 clones, 15% to 20% being singletons. Study observations and caveats: The reported finding was significantly higher TCR beta diversity in malignant thyroid tumors relative to benign nodules, in blood and tumor.

Ahead of thyroid surgery, no patient had received treatment of any kind. On this clone itself: The antigen remains undetermined.

CDR1 and CDR2 (germline): ENHRY, SYGVKD. With 1 base removed from V and 5 bases from J, the gap between germline ends came to 11 bases. The CDR3 has 14 amino acids. The TCR originated in a female donor with papillary thyroid cancer or a benign thyroid nodule (not recorded which). Some clones in this sample may be carry-over from other donors' samples. The rearrangement uses TRBV10-3 and TRBJ1-2; D is ambiguous. Material for sequencing was tumor tissue. The chain's CDR3 is CAISELSGWYGYTF. The DNA of the CDR3 is TGTGCCATCAGTGAGTTAAGTGGCTGGTATGGCTACACCTTC.